The 32 T cell receptor beta chains below were found in one sample sequenced in a study of blood T cell repertoires in COVID-19. Profiled with immunoSEQ multiplex PCR; TCRdb holds only in-frame clones, not every one. This table has tens of thousands of clones, 70% to 90% appearing once. Sequencing input: peripheral blood. These receptors all come from a human donor in a cohort sampled during active COVID-19.

This chain connects TRBV20-1 to TRBJ1-3, with D possibly matching TRBD1 (6 bases). The CDR3 covers 15 residues. Germline-derived CDR1 and CDR2 are DFQATT and SNEGSKA (reference sequence). The germline V and J ends were trimmed by 3 bases and 2 bases, with 14 bases remaining between them. This CDR3 is CSASATPGAGNTIYF. CDR3 DNA: TGCAGTGCTAGTGCCACCCCAGGGGCTGGAAACACCATATATTTT.

The chain has TRBV28 and TRBJ2-7, with 9 bases aligning to TRBD1. The CDR3 sequence is 14 residues long. V trimming: 3 bases; J trimming: 7 bases; junction bases outside the gene matches: 7. CDR1 is MDHEN, CDR2 SYDVKM, per germline. The CDR3 protein is CASSLVRDRDEQYF. CDR3 in DNA: TGTGCCAGCAGTTTGGTTCGGGACAGGGATGAGCAGTACTTC.

The rearrangement uses TRBV19 and TRBJ2-1; TRBD1 matches at 8 bases. There are 15 residues in the CDR3. Looked up from germline, CDR1 is LNHDA and CDR2 is SQIVND (reference sequence). Trimming took 11 bases from V and 3 from J; bases not matched to a gene: 12. In DNA, the CDR3 is TGTGCCTCCTCCTCGAACAGGGGGTTCTACAATGAGCAGTTCTTC. Translation gives CASSSNRGFYNEQFF.

The sample holds a few counts of this clone. This chain joins TRBV3-1 (or the pseudogene TRBV3-2) and TRBJ2-7; 13 nucleotides match TRBD2. With 3 bases clipped from V and 7 bases from J, the junction kept 9 bases outside the gene matches. CDR1 is LGHDT and CDR2 is YNNKEL in the germline V gene (reference sequence). This CDR3 is built from 16 residues. Here the CDR3 reads CASSQGTSGRAREQYF. The CDR3 DNA reads TGTGCCAGCAGCCAGGGAACTAGCGGGAGGGCCCGGGAGCAGTACTTC.

This chain links TRBV5-4 with TRBJ1-6, with 10 positions matching TRBD1. Germline loops: CDR1 SGHNT, CDR2 YYREEE (reference sequence). V was clipped by 4 bases and J by 9 bases; unmatched bases: 10. The CDR3 covers 16 residues. CDR3 coding DNA: TGTGCCAGCAGCCCCGGGACAGGGGCTCAAGGTTCACCCCTCCACTTT. Protein sequence: CASSPGTGAQGSPLHF.

This sequence joins TRBV9 and TRBJ1-3; D may be TRBD1 (6 bases). Looked up from germline, CDR1 is SGDLS and CDR2 is YYNGEE. With 1 base removed from V and 0 bases from J, the gap between germline ends came to 11 bases. This CDR3 has 16 residues. CDR3 loop: CASSVQGYYSGNTIYF. The DNA of the CDR3 is TGTGCCAGCAGCGTACAGGGGTACTACTCTGGAAACACCATATATTTT.

V usage is TRBV21-1 and J usage is TRBJ1-5; whether TRBD1, the table's D call, matches the DNA was not checked. TRBV21-1 is a listed pseudogene. The CDR3 has 19 amino acids. Here the CDR3 reads CASSKMNRGSLYSNQPQHF. The CDR3 DNA reads TGTGCCAGCAGCAAAATGAACAGGGGGTCGCTTTATAGCAATCAGCCCCAGCATTTT.

The rearrangement joins TRBV7-2 to TRBJ2-1; 9 bases are a match to TRBD2. The V gene end was trimmed by 1 base and the J gene end by 3 bases; junction bases not matched to a gene: 7. CDR3 length: 17 amino acids. Looked up from germline, CDR1 is SGHTA and CDR2 is FQGNSA. CDR3 protein: CASSLVSSGILYNEQFF. The CDR3 DNA reads TGTGCCAGCAGCTTAGTGTCTAGCGGGATCCTCTACAATGAGCAGTTCTTC.

Worth noting for this clone: At one end, the junction sequence differs from germline, possibly due to a read error. The rearrangement uses TRBV11-2 and TRBJ2-3, with 7 bases fitting TRBD2. There are 16 residues in the CDR3. Germline V gene lookup returns CDR1 SGHAT and CDR2 FQNNGV. The CDR3 spells CASTRPRGGYTDTQYF. For the CDR3, the DNA is TGTGCGAGCACGCGGCCCCGCGGGGGTTACACAGATACGCAGTATTTT.

The chain is built from TRBV3-1 (or the pseudogene TRBV3-2) and TRBJ2-1; 9 bases line up with TRBD2. CDR1 is LGHDT and CDR2 is YNNKEL in the germline V gene (reference sequence). The CDR3 is 17 amino acids. The V segment lost 3 bases and the J segment 0 bases; nucleotides outside the gene matches: 6. For the CDR3, the DNA is TGTGCCAGCAGCCATCTAGCGGGGAGGAGCTCCTACAATGAGCAGTTCTTC. This translates into CASSHLAGRSSYNEQFF.

This clone was detected only once. The chain employs TRBV6-6 and TRBJ1-5; D is undetermined. CDR3 length: 14 residues. The germline V gene has CDR1 MNHNY and CDR2 SVGAGI (reference sequence). V gave up 7 bases and J gave up 0 bases, with 10 bases separating them. CDR3 sequence (DNA): TGTGCCAGCATTAACAGACATAGCAATCAGCCCCAGCATTTT. This sequence encodes CASINRHSNQPQHF.

The genes are TRBV5-4 and TRBJ2-7; D ambiguous. Trimming left V 7 bases short and J 3 bases short, with 11 bases between. CDR1 and CDR2 from the germline V gene are SGHNT and YYREEE (reference sequence). This CDR3 spans 12 amino acids. The CDR3 is CASGRPGYEQYF. The CDR3 DNA is TGTGCCAGCGGCAGGCCCGGCTACGAGCAGTACTTC.

The V gene is TRBV7-2, the J gene TRBJ2-7; 8 positions match TRBD1. The V gene end was trimmed by 5 bases and the J gene end by 5 bases; junction bases not matched to a gene: 11. CDR1 and CDR2 from the germline V gene are SGHTA and FQGNSA. This CDR3 has 15 residues. Written as DNA, the CDR3 is TGTGCCAGCAGCCAGTTCCAGACAGGGGAGGACGAGCAGTACTTC. Protein sequence: CASSQFQTGEDEQYF.

The chain recombines TRBV11-2 with TRBJ2-3; 9 positions match TRBD1. CDR3 length: 16 residues. From germline, CDR1 is SGHAT and CDR2 FQNNGV. Losses at the gene ends were 5 bases for V and 2 bases for J; bases not matched to a gene: 8. CDR3 DNA sequence: TGTGCCAGCAGCCTTCGGGACAGGGTTCCCACAGATACGCAGTATTTT. Its translation is CASSLRDRVPTDTQYF.

The V and J genes are TRBV13 and TRBJ1-4; no reliable D call. V lost 3 bases and J lost 8, with 10 bases in between. Looked up from germline, CDR1 is PRHDT and CDR2 is FYEKMQ (reference sequence). CDR3 size: 13 residues. The CDR3: CASSLAAAEKLFF. CDR3 DNA sequence: TGTGCCAGCAGCTTGGCGGCAGCCGAAAAACTGTTTTTT.

This CDR3 reads CASSLVPFYGYTF. In nucleotides, the CDR3 is TGTGCCAGCAGTTTAGTCCCTTTCTATGGCTACACCTTC. This chain uses TRBV28 with TRBJ1-2; no clear D. Germline CDR1 is MDHEN and CDR2 is SYDVKM. The CDR3 has 13 residues. Trimming left V 2 bases short and J 4 bases short, with 8 bases between.

V is TRBV15 and J is TRBJ2-1; TRBD1 matches at 8 bases. The CDR3 is 15 residues long. V gave up 4 bases and J gave up 0 bases; unmatched junction bases: 2. Germline values: CDR1 LNHNV, CDR2 YYDKDF (reference sequence). The CDR3 DNA reads as TGTGCCACCAGCAAGACAGGGGTCTCCTACAATGAGCAGTTCTTC. Protein: CATSKTGVSYNEQFF.

The rearrangement joins TRBV5-5 to TRBJ1-2; weak D call: TRBD1 (6 bases). V gave up 0 bases and J gave up 5 bases, with 14 bases separating them. The CDR3 consists of 15 residues. Germline CDR1 SGHKS, CDR2 YYEKEE (reference sequence). The CDR3 DNA reads TGTGCCAGCAGCTTGGAGGCAGGGGCTCGGTATGGCTACACCTTC. Translated, it gives CASSLEAGARYGYTF.

This clone came up a few times. Here the CDR3 DNA reads TGCAGCGCCCCGGGACTAGCGAACAATGAGCAGTTCTTC. This sequence encodes CSAPGLANNEQFF. V gene TRBV29-1 combines with J gene TRBJ2-1; the match to TRBD2 covers 10 bases. Germline V gene sequence: CDR1 SQVTM, CDR2 ANQGSEA. CDR3 length equals 13 residues. Trimming removed 7 bases from V and 5 bases from J; junction bases left unmatched: 5.

The rearrangement links TRBV5-1 to TRBJ2-3, with D possibly TRBD2 on 5 matching bases. The germline V and J ends were trimmed by 0 bases and 5 bases, with 7 bases remaining between them. This CDR3 has 13 amino acids. The germline V gene encodes CDR1 SGHRS and CDR2 YFSETQ. The CDR3 protein is CASSLGGLDTQYF. The CDR3 DNA reads TGCGCCAGCAGCTTGGGCGGGTTAGATACGCAGTATTTT.

V is TRBV6-6 and J is TRBJ1-1; possibly TRBD1 for D (5 bases). V was cut by 2 bases and J by 11 bases, with 12 bases left in between. Germline V gives CDR1 MNHNY, CDR2 SVGAGI (reference sequence). This CDR3 comprises 12 residues. CDR3 sequence: CASSYGQGNAFF. In nucleotides, the CDR3 is TGTGCCAGCAGTTACGGGCAGGGTAACGCTTTCTTT.

The rearrangement links TRBV4-2 to TRBJ2-1; a weak D match, TRBD2 (6 bases). The V and J ends lost 2 bases and 3 bases respectively, with 11 bases between them. The CDR3 is made up of 15 amino acids. In germline, CDR1 is LGHNA, CDR2 YNFKEQ. CDR3 DNA sequence: TGTGCCAGCAGCCAAAGCGGGTCAATCTACAATGAGCAGTTCTTC. This encodes CASSQSGSIYNEQFF.

The chain combines TRBV7-3 with TRBJ1-6; D is perhaps TRBD1 (5 bases). The CDR3 is made up of 13 amino acids. Germline CDR1 and CDR2: SGHTA and FQGTGA. V lost 1 base, J lost 10 bases, and 8 bases lay in between. The DNA of the CDR3 is TGTGCCAGCAGCTTAAGCAGGGAATCACCCCTCCACTTT. It yields the protein CASSLSRESPLHF.

This chain uses TRBV10-3 with TRBJ1-3; tentatively, D is TRBD1 (5 bases). V lost 4 bases, J lost 4 bases, and 11 bases lay in between. Germline V gene sequence: CDR1 ENHRY, CDR2 SYGVKD. This CDR3 has 14 residues. In nucleotides, the CDR3 is TGTGCCATCAGTGTGGGGCGTATGGGAAACACCATATATTTT. As protein: CAISVGRMGNTIYF.

The genes are TRBV7-2 and TRBJ1-6; the match to TRBD1 covers 8 bases. CDR3 length equals 17 residues. With 5 bases clipped from V and 3 bases from J, the junction kept 9 bases outside the gene matches. In germline, CDR1 is SGHTA, CDR2 FQGNSA. The CDR3 coding sequence is TGTGCCAGCAGCCACGGGACAGGAAGAAGCTATAATTCACCCCTCCACTTT. Translation: CASSHGTGRSYNSPLHF. Filled out from reference TRBV7-2 and TRBJ1-6, the complete variable domain reads GAGVSQSPSNKVTEKGKDVELRCDPISGHTALYWYRQSLGQGLEFLIYFQGNSAPDKSGLPSDRFSAERTGGSVSTLTIQRTQQEDSAVYLCASSHGTGRSYNSPLHFGNGTRLTVT.

V usage is TRBV7-8 and J usage is TRBJ2-1; TRBD2 aligns across 16 bases. CDR1 and CDR2 (germline): SGHVS, FQNEAQ. The V gene end was trimmed by 7 bases and the J gene end by 7 bases; junction bases not matched to a gene: 16. This CDR3 contains 19 residues. The CDR3 loop is CASTLVGLAGGGLVNEQFF. The DNA of the CDR3 is TGTGCCAGCACCCTAGTGGGACTAGCGGGAGGGGGGCTTGTTAATGAGCAGTTCTTC. Based on the CDR3 plus reference TRBV7-8 and TRBJ2-1, the full variable domain is GAGVSQSPRYKVAKRGQDVALRCDPISGHVSLFWYQQALGQGPEFLTYFQNEAQLDKSGLPSDRFFAERPEGSVSTLKIQRTQQEDSAVYLCASTLVGLAGGGLVNEQFFGPGTRLTVL.

V gene TRBV7-8 combines with J gene TRBJ2-4, with 10 bases identical to TRBD2. V trimming: 4 bases; J trimming: 4 bases; junction bases outside the gene matches: 10. Germline CDR1 SGHVS, CDR2 FQNEAQ. The CDR3 covers 17 residues. This chain's CDR3 is CASSSYLGTSDKNIQYF. CDR3 nucleotides: TGTGCCAGCAGCTCTTATCTTGGGACTAGCGATAAAAACATTCAGTACTTC.

This clone was detected only once. The rearrangement joins TRBV10-3 to TRBJ2-2, with 7 bases identical to TRBD1. With V trimmed by 5 bases and J by 7 bases, 7 bases remained unmatched. In germline, CDR1 is ENHRY, CDR2 SYGVKD. The CDR3 runs to 14 residues. The chain's CDR3 is CAISWAGGVGELFF. In DNA form, the CDR3 reads TGTGCCATCAGTTGGGCAGGGGGAGTCGGGGAGCTGTTTTTT.

The CDR3 is CASSLETRDGLRAFF. Here the CDR3 DNA reads TGTGCCAGCAGCTTAGAAACGCGGGACGGCCTCCGGGCTTTCTTT. The rearrangement uses TRBV7-9 and TRBJ1-1; the D gene is possibly TRBD1 (5 bases). Trimming removed 1 base at V and 11 bases at J, with 20 bases between. CDR1 and CDR2 from the germline V gene are SEHNR and FQNEAQ (reference sequence). The CDR3 consists of 15 residues.

This chain connects TRBV9 to TRBJ1-1; 10 bases line up with TRBD1. The CDR3 consists of 16 residues. The germline V gene has CDR1 SGDLS and CDR2 YYNGEE. J was trimmed by 3 bases and V by 2 bases; bases with no gene match: 7. CDR3 sequence: CASSVNDRGRDTEAFF. The DNA for the CDR3 is TGTGCCAGCAGCGTCAACGACAGGGGGCGAGACACTGAAGCTTTCTTT.

This chain links TRBV6-2 or TRBV6-3 with TRBJ1-1, with D unclear. CDR1 is MNHEY, CDR2 SVGEGT, per germline. The CDR3 is 12 residues long. The ends were cut back, 2 bases at V and 2 bases at J, with 3 bases in the middle. The chain's CDR3 is CASSYVNTEAFF. The CDR3, as DNA: TGTGCCAGCAGTTACGTAAACACTGAAGCTTTCTTT.

The gene calls are TRBV30 and TRBJ2-2, with 7 bases fitting TRBD1. Germline CDR1 reads GTSNPN; CDR2 reads SVGIG (reference sequence). The CDR3 runs to 18 residues. The junction had 13 bases not matched to a gene; V was cut back by 2 bases and J by 1 base. CDR3 loop: CAWSYPLTGVENTGELFF. DNA of the CDR3: TGTGCCTGGAGTTACCCCCTTACAGGGGTCGAGAACACCGGGGAGCTGTTTTTT.